This T cell receptor beta chain was recorded in a study of T cells after yellow fever vaccination. In regard to this clonotype: Its antigen is undetermined.

Study-wide points: Subsequent to the booster, the majority of primary-vaccination clones reappeared (around 96% CD4, 85% to 90% CD8).

MiXCR, applied by TCRdb to the 5' RACE reads, yields one record per CDR3 protein. This table holds about 260,000 distinct CDR3 sequences, approximately 12% found once. The source was CD4+ T cells sorted from PBMCs, collected 45 days after the yellow fever booster vaccination. The clonotype originates from a man between 25 and 39 years old who received the YFV17D yellow fever vaccine.

CDR3 in DNA: TGCACTCCCGGACCATACGAGCAGTACTTC. Translated, it gives CTPGPYEQYF. The rearrangement uses TRBV20-1 and TRBJ2-7; the D is unclear. The CDR3 is 10 amino acids. The V gene's germline CDR1 is DFQATT and CDR2 SNEGSKA (reference sequence).